This TCR beta chain derives from a study of Ad26.COV2.S vaccination and SARS-CoV-2 variants. On the study more broadly: Once, or twice with 56 days between doses, Ad26.COV2.S was given intramuscularly. Study results and limitations: Substantial response breadth was reportedly seen for spike-specific CD8+ and CD4+ T cells after vaccination.

Profiling relied on immunoSEQ multiplex PCR, and the TCRdb table lists in-frame clones only, not all of them. The table lists under 400,000 clones, around 86% of them singletons. The treatment here: some 20 received Ad26.COV2.S at low or high dose, single or two shots; about 5 received placebo; per-sample allocation not given. Samples analyzed were those drawn on day 63 after the first vaccine or placebo injection. In regard to this clone: Its antigen is not known.

This TCR was sampled from a person between 18 and 59 years old who received the Ad26.COV2.S COVID-19 vaccine or a placebo. Sample: peripheral blood, taken in a trial of Ad26.COV2.S vaccine versus placebo.

CDR3 bases: TGTGCCAGCAGCGTCAACAGGGCAGGCTACGAGCAGTACTTC. This sequence encodes CASSVNRAGYEQYF. The chain has TRBV7-2 and TRBJ2-7; weak D call: TRBD1 (6 bases). CDR3 length equals 14 residues. Trimming removed 5 bases at V and 3 bases at J, with 14 bases between. The germline V gene has CDR1 SGHTA and CDR2 FQGNSA.